This T cell receptor beta chain was found in a study of CD8+ T cells in alopecia areata. Study information: Patients took tofacitinib for 6 to 18 months, followed by 6 drug-free months. Study-level results: Lesional scalp exceeded normal scalp in clonality, especially in alopecia totalis/universalis. Significant decreases in scalp clonality and expanded CD8+ clones followed tofacitinib treatment. A large proportion of expanded lesional clones were detected persisting in scalp and blood during tofacitinib.

Reverse transcription of extracted RNA yielded cDNA, which provided the sequencing template. The protocol was immunoSEQ multiplex PCR, while the TCRdb copy is restricted to in-frame clones and leaves out a portion. Seen here are approximately 170,000 clones, 50% to 60% observed once, and the top ten hold roughly 0.67%. Between the trimmed V and J ends, which lost 2 bases and 3 bases, there was a span of 10 bases. This CDR3 has 14 amino acids. From germline, CDR1 is SGHNT and CDR2 YYREEE (reference sequence). The treatment here: oral pan-JAK inhibitor, 5-10 mg twice daily. On this clone itself: The antigen is not known.

This receptor was taken from a human donor with alopecia areata. The J gene is TRBJ2-3, the V gene TRBV5-4, with D hard to call. Sequencing used CD4+ T cells sorted from blood, obtained at week 4, from a patient treated with tofacitinib. The CDR3 here is CASSLGRGTDTQYF. Here the CDR3 DNA reads TGTGCCAGCAGCTTAGGACGCGGTACAGATACGCAGTATTTT.